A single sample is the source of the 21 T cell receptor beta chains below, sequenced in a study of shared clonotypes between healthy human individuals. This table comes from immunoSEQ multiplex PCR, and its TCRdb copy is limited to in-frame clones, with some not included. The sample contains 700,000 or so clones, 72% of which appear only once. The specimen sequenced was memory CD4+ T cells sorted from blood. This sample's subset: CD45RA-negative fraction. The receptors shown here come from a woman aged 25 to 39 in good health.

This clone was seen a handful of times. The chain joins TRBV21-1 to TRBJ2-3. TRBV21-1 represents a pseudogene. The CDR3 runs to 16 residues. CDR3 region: CASKPRGAPSTDTQYF. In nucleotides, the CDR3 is TGTGCCAGCAAACCCCGAGGGGCCCCTAGCACAGATACGCAGTATTTT.

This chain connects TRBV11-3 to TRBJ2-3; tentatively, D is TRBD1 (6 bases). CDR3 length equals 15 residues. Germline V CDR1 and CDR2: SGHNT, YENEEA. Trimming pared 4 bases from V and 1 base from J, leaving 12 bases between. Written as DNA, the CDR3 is TGTGCCAGCAGCTCGGACAGCTCGGGCACAGATACGCAGTATTTT. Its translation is CASSSDSSGTDTQYF.

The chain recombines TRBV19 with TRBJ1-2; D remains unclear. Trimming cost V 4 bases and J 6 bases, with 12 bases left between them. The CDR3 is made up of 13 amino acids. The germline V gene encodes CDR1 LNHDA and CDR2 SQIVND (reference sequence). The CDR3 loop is CASSRLTNDGYTF. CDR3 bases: TGTGCCAGTAGTAGACTCACGAATGATGGCTACACCTTC. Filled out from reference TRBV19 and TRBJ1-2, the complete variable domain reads DGGITQSPKYLFRKEGQNVTLSCEQNLNHDAMYWYRQDPGQGLRLIYYSQIVNDFQKGDIAEGYSVSREKKESFPLTVTSAQKNPTAFYLCASSRLTNDGYTFGSGTRLTVV.

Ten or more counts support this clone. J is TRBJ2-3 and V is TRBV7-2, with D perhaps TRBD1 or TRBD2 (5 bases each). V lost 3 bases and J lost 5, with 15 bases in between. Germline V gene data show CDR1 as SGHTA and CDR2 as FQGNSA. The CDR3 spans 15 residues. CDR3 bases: TGTGCCAGCAGCTTGTTTAAGGGACGCTTAGATACGCAGTATTTT. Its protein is CASSLFKGRLDTQYF.

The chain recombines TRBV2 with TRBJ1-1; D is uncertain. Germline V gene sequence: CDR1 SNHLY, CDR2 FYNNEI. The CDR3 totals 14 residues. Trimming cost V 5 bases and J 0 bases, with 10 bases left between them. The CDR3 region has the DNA TGTGCCAGCAGTTTCCAGACCATGAACACTGAAGCTTTCTTT. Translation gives CASSFQTMNTEAFF.

CDR3 nucleotide sequence: TGTGCCAGCAGCTTTGACGGAAACTATGGCTACACCTTC. It is translated as CASSFDGNYGYTF. This chain uses TRBV11-2 with TRBJ1-2; D not certain. Trimming removed 3 bases at V and 2 bases at J, with 7 bases between. Germline loops: CDR1 SGHAT, CDR2 FQNNGV. The CDR3 consists of 13 residues. Based on the CDR3 plus reference TRBV11-2 and TRBJ1-2, the full variable domain is EAGVAQSPRYKIIEKRQSVAFWCNPISGHATLYWYQQILGQGPKLLIQFQNNGVVDDSQLPKDRFSAERLKGVDSTLKIQPAKLEDSAVYLCASSFDGNYGYTFGSGTRLTVV.

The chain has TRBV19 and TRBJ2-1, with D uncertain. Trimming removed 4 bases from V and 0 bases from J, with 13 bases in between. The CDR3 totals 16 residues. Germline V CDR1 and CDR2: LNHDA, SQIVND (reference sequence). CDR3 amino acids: CASSTPSASSYNEQFF. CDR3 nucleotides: TGTGCCAGTAGTACCCCGTCGGCCAGCTCCTACAATGAGCAGTTCTTC. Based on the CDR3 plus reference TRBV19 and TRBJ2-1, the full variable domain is DGGITQSPKYLFRKEGQNVTLSCEQNLNHDAMYWYRQDPGQGLRLIYYSQIVNDFQKGDIAEGYSVSREKKESFPLTVTSAQKNPTAFYLCASSTPSASSYNEQFFGPGTRLTVL.

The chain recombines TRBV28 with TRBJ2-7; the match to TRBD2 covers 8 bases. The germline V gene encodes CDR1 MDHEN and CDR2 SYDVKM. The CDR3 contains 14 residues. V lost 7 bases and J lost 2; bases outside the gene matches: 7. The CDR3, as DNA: TGTGCCAGCACCCCCCGGGGGGGACCCTACGAGCAGTACTTC. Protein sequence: CASTPRGGPYEQYF.

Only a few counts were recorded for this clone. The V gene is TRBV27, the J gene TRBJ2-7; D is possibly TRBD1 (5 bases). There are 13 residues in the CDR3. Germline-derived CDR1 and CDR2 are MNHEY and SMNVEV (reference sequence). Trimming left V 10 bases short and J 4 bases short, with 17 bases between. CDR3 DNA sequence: TGTGCCACCCGTCCCTCCGACAGATACGAGCAGTACTTC. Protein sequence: CATRPSDRYEQYF.

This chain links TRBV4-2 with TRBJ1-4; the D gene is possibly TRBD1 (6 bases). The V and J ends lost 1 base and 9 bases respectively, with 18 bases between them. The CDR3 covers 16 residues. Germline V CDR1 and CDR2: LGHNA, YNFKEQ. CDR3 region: CASSQALTGEGKKLFF. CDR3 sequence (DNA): TGTGCCAGCAGCCAAGCTCTGACAGGAGAGGGGAAAAAACTGTTTTTT.

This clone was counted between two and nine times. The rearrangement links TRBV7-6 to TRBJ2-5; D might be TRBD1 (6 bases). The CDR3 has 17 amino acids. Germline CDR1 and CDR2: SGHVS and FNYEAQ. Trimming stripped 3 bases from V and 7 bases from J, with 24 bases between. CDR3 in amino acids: CASSLATGTYSLRTQYF. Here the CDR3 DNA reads TGTGCCAGCAGCTTGGCAACCGGGACATACTCACTCCGGACCCAGTACTTC.

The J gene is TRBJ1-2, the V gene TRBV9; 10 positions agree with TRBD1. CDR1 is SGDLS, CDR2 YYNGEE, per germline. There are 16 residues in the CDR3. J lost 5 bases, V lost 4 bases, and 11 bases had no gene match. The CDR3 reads CASSPNWDRGSYGYTF. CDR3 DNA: TGTGCCAGCAGCCCCAATTGGGACAGGGGAAGTTATGGCTACACCTTC.

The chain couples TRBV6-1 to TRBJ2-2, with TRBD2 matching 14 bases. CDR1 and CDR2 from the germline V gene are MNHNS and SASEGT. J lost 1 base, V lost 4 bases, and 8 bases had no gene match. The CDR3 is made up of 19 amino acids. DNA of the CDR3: TGTGCCAGCAGTGGATCGGGACTAGCGGGAGCCGTGAACACCGGGGAGCTGTTTTTT. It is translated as CASSGSGLAGAVNTGELFF.

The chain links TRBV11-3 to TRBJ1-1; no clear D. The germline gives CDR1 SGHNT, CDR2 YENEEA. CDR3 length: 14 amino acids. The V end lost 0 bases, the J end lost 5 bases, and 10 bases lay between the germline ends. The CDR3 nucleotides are TGTGCCAGCAGCTTAGACGGACTGAGGACTGAAGCTTTCTTT. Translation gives CASSLDGLRTEAFF. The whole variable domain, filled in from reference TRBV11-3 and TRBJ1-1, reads EAGVVQSPRYKIIEKKQPVAFWCNPISGHNTLYWYLQNLGQGPELLIRYENEEAVDDSQLPKDRFSAERLKGVDSTLKIQPAELGDSAVYLCASSLDGLRTEAFFGQGTRLTVV.

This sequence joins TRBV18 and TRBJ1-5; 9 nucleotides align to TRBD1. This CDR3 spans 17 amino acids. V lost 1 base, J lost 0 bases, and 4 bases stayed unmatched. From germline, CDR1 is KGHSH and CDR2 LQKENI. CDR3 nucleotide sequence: TGTGCCAGCTCACCACGGACAGGGGCTTATAGCAATCAGCCCCAGCATTTT. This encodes CASSPRTGAYSNQPQHF.

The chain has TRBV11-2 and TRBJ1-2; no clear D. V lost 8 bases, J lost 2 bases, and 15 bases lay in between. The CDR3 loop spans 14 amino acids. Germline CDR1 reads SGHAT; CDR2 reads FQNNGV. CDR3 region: CASGGTAANYGYTF. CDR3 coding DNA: TGTGCCAGCGGTGGTACAGCGGCGAACTATGGCTACACCTTC. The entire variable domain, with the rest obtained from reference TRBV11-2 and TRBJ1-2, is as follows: EAGVAQSPRYKIIEKRQSVAFWCNPISGHATLYWYQQILGQGPKLLIQFQNNGVVDDSQLPKDRFSAERLKGVDSTLKIQPAKLEDSAVYLCASGGTAANYGYTFGSGTRLTVV.

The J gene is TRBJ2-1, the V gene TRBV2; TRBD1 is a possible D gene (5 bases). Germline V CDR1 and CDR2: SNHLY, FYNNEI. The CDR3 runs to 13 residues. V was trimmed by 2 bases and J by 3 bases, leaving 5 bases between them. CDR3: CASSERGYNEQFF. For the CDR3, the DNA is TGTGCCAGCAGTGAAAGGGGCTACAATGAGCAGTTCTTC.

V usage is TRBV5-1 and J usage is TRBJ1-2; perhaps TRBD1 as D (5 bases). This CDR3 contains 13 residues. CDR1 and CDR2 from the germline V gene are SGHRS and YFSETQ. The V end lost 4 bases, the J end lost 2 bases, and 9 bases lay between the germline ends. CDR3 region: CASSVAGNYGYTF. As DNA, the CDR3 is TGCGCCAGCAGCGTGGCAGGGAACTATGGCTACACCTTC.

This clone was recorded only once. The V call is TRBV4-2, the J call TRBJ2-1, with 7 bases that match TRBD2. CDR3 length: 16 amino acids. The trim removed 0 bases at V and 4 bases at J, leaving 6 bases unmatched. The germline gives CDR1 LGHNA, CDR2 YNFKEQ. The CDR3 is CASSQDWLAVYNEQFF. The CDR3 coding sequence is TGTGCCAGCAGCCAAGATTGGCTAGCGGTATACAATGAGCAGTTCTTC.

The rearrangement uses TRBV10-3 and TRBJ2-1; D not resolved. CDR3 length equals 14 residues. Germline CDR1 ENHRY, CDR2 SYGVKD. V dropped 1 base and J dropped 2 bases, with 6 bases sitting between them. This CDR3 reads CAISEFEAYNEQFF. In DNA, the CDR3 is TGTGCCATCAGTGAGTTTGAGGCCTACAATGAGCAGTTCTTC.

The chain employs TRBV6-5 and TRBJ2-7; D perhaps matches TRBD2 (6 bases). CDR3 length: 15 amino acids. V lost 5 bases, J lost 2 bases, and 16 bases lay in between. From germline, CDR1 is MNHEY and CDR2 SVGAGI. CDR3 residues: CASSGTGTGTYEQYF. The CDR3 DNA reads TGTGCCAGCAGTGGCACCGGGACTGGAACCTACGAGCAGTACTTC.